Each of the 17 T cell receptor beta chains below was sequenced from the same sample in a study of blood T cells in healthy people across ages. Combining a sample-barcoded 5' primer with a J-beta primer mix, a second PCR ran for roughly 6 to 12 cycles. TCRdb reprocessed the 5' RACE reads via MiXCR and lists one record per CDR3 protein. The repertoire has 450,000 to 600,000 distinct CDR3 sequences, over 25% of them found once; the top ten carry 3% to 4.5%. This sample was also put to use in a study of T cells of mothers and their children.

Sequencing was done on a sample of blood. The receptors were gathered from a boy aged 2 to 9 in good health.

The genes are TRBV5-5 and TRBJ2-7; 11 bases line up with TRBD1. Germline V lookup: CDR1 SGHKS, CDR2 YYEKEE (reference sequence). Unmatched junction bases numbered 11, after V lost 3 bases and J lost 3 bases. The CDR3 is 17 residues long. The CDR3 DNA reads TGTGCCAGCAGCTCTCGGGGACCGGGACAGGGGGACTACGAGCAGTACTTC. The encoded protein is CASSSRGPGQGDYEQYF.

The J gene is TRBJ2-1, the V gene TRBV5-1; TRBD1 might be the D (6 bases). Near its end, the DNA agrees better with TRBJ2-7, so the J call may be wrong. The CDR3 length is 15 residues. CDR1 is SGHRS, CDR2 YFSETQ, per germline. As DNA, the CDR3 is TGCGCCAGCAGCCCCGGGACACTCAACTCCTACGAGCAGTACTTC. Its translation: CASSPGTLNSYEQYF.

The chain is built from TRBV5-1 and TRBJ1-4; D gene unclear. Germline-derived CDR1 and CDR2 are SGHRS and YFSETQ. Trimming shortened V by 0 bases and J by 4 bases, and 16 bases separated the two germline ends. The CDR3 is made up of 17 amino acids. The CDR3 sequence is CASSLAEGGPLNEKLFF. The CDR3 coding sequence is TGCGCCAGCAGCTTGGCCGAGGGAGGGCCACTTAATGAAAAACTGTTTTTT.

The chain uses TRBV2 and TRBJ2-3; D call uncertain. Deletions cut 6 bases from V and 2 bases from J, with 12 bases between. Germline V CDR1 and CDR2: SNHLY, FYNNEI. This CDR3 region has 14 residues. The CDR3 sequence is CASRPPLITDTQYF. As DNA, the CDR3 is TGTGCCAGCAGGCCCCCATTAATCACAGATACGCAGTATTTT.

The J gene is TRBJ2-2, the V gene TRBV2, with 8 bases identical to TRBD2. CDR3 length equals 14 residues. V shed 4 bases and J 5 bases; nucleotides not matched to a gene: 3. The germline V gene encodes CDR1 SNHLY and CDR2 FYNNEI. DNA for the CDR3: TGTGCCAGCAGTGGGGGACTAGTAACCGGGGAGCTGTTTTTT. It yields the protein CASSGGLVTGELFF. Complete variable domain (other parts from reference TRBV2 and TRBJ2-2): EPEVTQTPSHQVTQMGQEVILRCVPISNHLYFYWYRQILGQKVEFLVSFYNNEISEKSEIFDDQFSVERPDGSNFTLKIRSTKLEDSAMYFCASSGGLVTGELFFGEGSRLTVL.

This chain joins TRBV18 and TRBJ1-4; D uncertain. The CDR3 consists of 14 residues. Germline-derived CDR1 and CDR2 are KGHSH and LQKENI. The V end lost 6 bases, the J end lost 5 bases, and 13 bases lay between the germline ends. The CDR3 nucleotides are TGTGCCAGCTCCCCGGACGGATTAAATGAAAAACTGTTTTTT. Its protein is CASSPDGLNEKLFF.

In this sample, this clonotype turned up many times. The genes are TRBV28 and TRBJ2-1, with D unclear. The V end lost 6 bases, the J end lost 3 bases, and 12 bases lay between the germline ends. The V gene's germline CDR1 is MDHEN and CDR2 SYDVKM. This CDR3 has 14 amino acids. The CDR3 spells CASSHRTNYNEQFF. The CDR3 nucleotides read TGTGCCAGCAGCCATCGGACGAACTACAATGAGCAGTTCTTC.

This clonotype was recorded a few times. The chain is built from TRBV3-1 and TRBJ2-5; perhaps TRBD2 as D (5 bases). This CDR3 contains 12 residues. Germline V CDR1 and CDR2: LGHDT, YNNKEL (reference sequence). V lost 8 bases and J 3 bases, leaving 10 bases between the germline ends. The chain's CDR3 is CASQLGKETQYF. Here the CDR3 DNA reads TGTGCCAGCCAACTAGGAAAAGAGACCCAGTACTTC.

V is TRBV6-6 and J is TRBJ2-7, with a possible D match to TRBD2 (5 bases). Germline V lookup: CDR1 MNHNY, CDR2 SVGAGI (reference sequence). The CDR3 is 14 amino acids. V was clipped by 6 bases and J by 0 bases, with 12 bases between them. CDR3 in DNA: TGTGCCAGCAGGTCCCTCCGGGACTCCTACGAGCAGTACTTC. This encodes CASRSLRDSYEQYF.

This clonotype has more than one count but fewer than ten. V and J are TRBV9 and TRBJ2-1, with D perhaps TRBD1 or TRBD2 (5 bases each). Trimming removed 1 base from V and 7 bases from J, with 15 bases in between. The CDR3 consists of 15 residues. The germline V gene encodes CDR1 SGDLS and CDR2 YYNGEE. CDR3 sequence (DNA): TGTGCCAGCAGCGTAACCGGGACCGCCGGGAATGAGCAGTTCTTC. This sequence encodes CASSVTGTAGNEQFF.

This clonotype was detected a few times. The V call is TRBV12-3 or TRBV12-4, the J call TRBJ2-5; 9 nucleotides agree with TRBD2. V gave up 4 bases and J gave up 2 bases; unmatched junction bases: 8. CDR3 size: 16 residues. The DNA for the CDR3 is TGTGCCAGCAGTTCTTTGTTAGCGGGGGCTCAAGAGACCCAGTACTTC. Protein sequence: CASSSLLAGAQETQYF.

This clonotype was picked up a small number of times. The chain couples TRBV28 to TRBJ2-5; possibly TRBD1 for D (5 bases). Looked up from germline, CDR1 is MDHEN and CDR2 is SYDVKM. The CDR3 is 15 residues long. V was cut by 3 bases and J by 5 bases, with 16 bases left in between. CDR3 DNA sequence: TGTGCCAGCAGTTTCGTGGGGCTAAATGGGGAGACCCAGTACTTC. Translated: CASSFVGLNGETQYF. Supplemented by reference TRBV28 and TRBJ2-5, the full variable domain reads DVKVTQSSRYLVKRTGEKVFLECVQDMDHENMFWYRQDPGLGLRLIYFSYDVKMKEKGDIPEGYSVSREKKERFSLILESASTNQTSMYLCASSFVGLNGETQYFGPGTRLLVL.

The rearrangement uses TRBV15 and TRBJ2-5; 7 bases are a match to TRBD2. J lost 1 base, V lost 1 base, and 0 bases had no gene match. Per the germline V gene, CDR1 is LNHNV and CDR2 is YYDKDF (reference sequence). CDR3 length equals 14 residues. The CDR3 sequence: CATSRGLAQETQYF. The CDR3 DNA reads TGTGCCACCAGCAGAGGACTAGCCCAAGAGACCCAGTACTTC.

This clonotype has only a few counts. This chain joins TRBV20-1 and TRBJ2-5; D unresolved. The V end lost 3 bases, the J end lost 2 bases, and 13 bases lay between the germline ends. This CDR3 contains 14 residues. Germline V gene lookup returns CDR1 DFQATT and CDR2 SNEGSKA (reference sequence). The CDR3 protein is CSASSRVLQETQYF. The CDR3 DNA reads as TGCAGTGCTAGTTCTCGGGTATTACAAGAGACCCAGTACTTC.

The J gene is TRBJ2-1, the V gene TRBV12-3 or TRBV12-4; D gene ambiguous. CDR3 length equals 15 residues. V lost 4 bases and J 0 bases, leaving 10 bases between the germline ends. CDR3 nucleotide sequence: TGTGCCAGCAGTTATCAGAGCTCCTCCTACAATGAGCAGTTCTTC. Its translation: CASSYQSSSYNEQFF.

The chain uses TRBV5-5 and TRBJ2-5, with TRBD2 identical over 9 bases. Unmatched junction bases numbered 3, after V lost 3 bases and J lost 0 bases. The germline CDR1 and CDR2 sequences are SGHKS and YYEKEE (reference sequence). The CDR3 length is 15 residues. For the CDR3, the DNA is TGTGCCAGCAGCTCCCGACTAGCGGACCAAGAGACCCAGTACTTC. Its translation: CASSSRLADQETQYF.

In the case of this clonotype: The junction shows a germline mismatch at one end, possibly a read error. The chain employs TRBV28 and TRBJ2-5, with TRBD1 as a possible D gene (6 bases). This CDR3 has 14 residues. The germline gives CDR1 MDHEN, CDR2 SYDVKM. The CDR3 nucleotides read TGTGCCAGCAGTTACGCGACCGGCAGGGGTGAGCAGCTCTTC. This sequence encodes CASSYATGRGEQLF.